The rows below give T cell receptor beta chains drawn from one sample of a study of vaccination and CD4 T cells after COVID-19. TCRdb redid the calling of the PCR reads with MiXCR, one entry per CDR3 protein. Of 9,000 to 10,000 distinct CDR3 sequences detected, around 31% appear once; the ten largest clones hold approximately 24%. These receptors have no known antigen. Input material: CD4+ T cells from blood, cultured in vitro. The source is a human donor in good health. Both conserved end residues are part of each CDR3. The D gene is left open where the match is weak. Only part of the rows carry a size: once, few, many, or a class if the clone is expanded.

d_call	v_call	clone_size	j_call	cdr3_nt	cdr3_aa
-	TRBV6-5	-	TRBJ1-1	TGTGCCAGCAGTTACGTCAGTGGAGGGGCCACTGAAGCTTTCTTT	CASSYVSGGATEAFF
-	TRBV6-5	few	TRBJ1-1	TGTGCCAGCAGTTTAATTGAGGGCCTCGAAGCTTTCTTT	CASSLIEGLEAFF
-	TRBV20-1	few	TRBJ1-2	TGCAGTGCTACCCTTTTATTCAGGGACTACTATGGCTACACCTTC	CSATLLFRDYYGYTF
-	TRBV11-3	once	TRBJ2-3	TGTGCCAGCAGCTTAGACTCAAGCGGCGGAACGCAGTATTTT	CASSLDSSGGTQYF
-	TRBV6-2/TRBV6-3	-	TRBJ2-7	TGTGCCAGCAGCCTAAAAATCCCGGGACATGGGGGCTACGAGCAGTACTTC	CASSLKIPGHGGYEQYF
-	TRBV6-2/TRBV6-3	-	TRBJ2-2	TGTGCCAGCACCGTGAGAACCGGGGAGCTGTTTTTT	CASTVRTGELFF
TRBD1	TRBV28	-	TRBJ1-6	TGTGCCAGCAAATCGGACAGGGACAGCCTCCACTTT	CASKSDRDSLHF
TRBD2	TRBV7-2	-	TRBJ2-7	TGTGCCAGCAGAACCGGGACTAGCGGGAGGTTTGAGCAGTACTTC	CASRTGTSGRFEQYF
-	TRBV19	-	TRBJ1-1	TGTGCCAGTAGTATAAAGGGGGACACTGAAGCTTTCTTT	CASSIKGDTEAFF
TRBD1	TRBV7-9	-	TRBJ2-7	TGTGCCAGCAGCTCATTTTGGACAGGGACCGGTAACGAGCAGTACTTC	CASSSFWTGTGNEQYF
TRBD2	TRBV15	-	TRBJ2-1	TGTGCCACCAGCAAGTCCAGCGGGAGTCTCAATGAGCAGTTCTTC	CATSKSSGSLNEQFF
-	TRBV28	-	TRBJ1-1	TGTGCCAGCAGGGGGCGACCTGAAGCTTTCTTT	CASRGRPEAFF
-	TRBV24-1	-	TRBJ1-5	TGTGCCACCAGTGAGCGATCTTTCTCGGGACTCAACGGGAATCAGCCCCAGCATTTT	CATSERSFSGLNGNQPQHF
-	TRBV7-2	few	TRBJ2-3	TGTGCCAGCAGCTTAGTTTCGTTGGGCCGACTGGGGGATACGCAGTATTTT	CASSLVSLGRLGDTQYF
TRBD2	TRBV20-1	-	TRBJ2-2	TGCAGTGCTAGGGGGACTAGTTTTCCCGGGGAGCCGTTTTTT	CSARGTSFPGEPFF
-	TRBV5-1	-	TRBJ2-3	TGCGCCAGCAGCTCCTCCCCAGGGGGCACAGATACGCAGTATTTT	CASSSSPGGTDTQYF
TRBD1	TRBV6-1	few	TRBJ1-5	TGTGCCAGCACCTCGGAGGGGGCGAATCAGCCCCAGCATTTT	CASTSEGANQPQHF
-	TRBV27	-	TRBJ2-7	TGTGCCAGCAGTTCCGCCAGCGCCTCCTACGAGCAGTACTTC	CASSSASASYEQYF
TRBD1	TRBV20-1	-	TRBJ1-3	TGCAGTGCTGAGATAGGGGGCTCGAGAAACACCATATATTTT	CSAEIGGSRNTIYF
-	TRBV19	few	TRBJ1-2	TGTGCCAGTAGTGATCGTCGGCCAGGGTATTATGGCTACACCTTC	CASSDRRPGYYGYTF
TRBD1	TRBV7-9	-	TRBJ2-4	TGTGCCAGCAGCTTGACAGGGGGAGCCAAAAACATTCAGTACTTC	CASSLTGGAKNIQYF
TRBD2	TRBV27	few	TRBJ2-2	TGTGCCAGCAGTCTAAAGGGACTAGCGGGAGTTCGAAACACCGGGGAGCTGTTTTTT	CASSLKGLAGVRNTGELFF
-	TRBV7-6	few	TRBJ1-3	TGTGCCAGCAGCTTAGTTGCAGGTTTGAGCTCTGGAAACACCATATATTTT	CASSLVAGLSSGNTIYF
TRBD1	TRBV6-1	few	TRBJ2-7	TGTGCCAGCAGTGAAAACAGGGGTGGTGAGCAGTACTTC	CASSENRGGEQYF
-	TRBV7-6	few	TRBJ2-7	TGTGCCAGCAGCTCCCCAGATGAGTTCTACGAGCAGTACTTC	CASSSPDEFYEQYF
-	TRBV4-1	few	TRBJ1-6	TGCGCCAGCAGCCAAGCCGATTCACCCCTCCACTTT	CASSQADSPLHF
-	TRBV30	-	TRBJ1-1	TGTGCCTGGAGTGTTCTTCGCGGAGAGGCTTTCTTT	CAWSVLRGEAFF
-	TRBV6-2/TRBV6-3	few	TRBJ2-1	TGTGCCAGCAGTCTCCGGGACGCCTACAATGAGCAGTTCTTC	CASSLRDAYNEQFF
-	TRBV19	few	TRBJ1-2	TGTGCCAGTAGTGATTCGGGCGGGGGGGAAGGCTACACCTTC	CASSDSGGGEGYTF
-	TRBV20-1	-	TRBJ2-1	TGCAGTGCTAGCCGACGACTGGCGGGTAAGGACAATGAGCAGTTCTTC	CSASRRLAGKDNEQFF
-	TRBV7-9	-	TRBJ1-4	TGTGCCAGCAGCCGGGGGGCCCTTAATGAAAAACTGTTTTTT	CASSRGALNEKLFF
TRBD1	TRBV27	few	TRBJ1-2	TGTGCCAGCAGTCCGGGACAGGGACTCTATGGCTACACCTTC	CASSPGQGLYGYTF
TRBD2	TRBV6-2/TRBV6-3	-	TRBJ2-2	TGTGCCAGCAGTGAGACCAAGCGGGGCACCGGGGAGCTGTTTTTT	CASSETKRGTGELFF
-	TRBV24-1	-	TRBJ2-5	TGTGCCACCAGTGATCTGTTCGCCCAAGAGACCCAGTACTTC	CATSDLFAQETQYF
-	TRBV29-1	few	TRBJ1-2	TGCAGCGTCCTCAGCGGGGTTTCTAACTATGGCTACACCTTC	CSVLSGVSNYGYTF
TRBD1	TRBV2	-	TRBJ1-6	TGTGCCAGCAGTGGGCAGGGGGCAGATAATTCACCCCTCCACTTT	CASSGQGADNSPLHF
-	TRBV12-3/TRBV12-4	few	TRBJ1-6	TGTGCCAGCAGTTTGTTAGGGTCCAATTCACCCCTCCACTTT	CASSLLGSNSPLHF
-	TRBV20-1	few	TRBJ1-2	TGCAGTGCTACACAGGTTGACTATGGCTACACCTTC	CSATQVDYGYTF
-	TRBV29-1	few	TRBJ1-4	TGCAGCGTTGAAGAGGCAAGGGAGAAACTGTTTTTT	CSVEEAREKLFF
TRBD1	TRBV25-1	-	TRBJ2-7	TGTGCCAGCAGTGACCTGACCGGGACAGGGCGAGTTGAGCAGTACTTC	CASSDLTGTGRVEQYF
TRBD2	TRBV20-1	-	TRBJ2-1	TGCAGTGCTACTGGGACTAACTACAATGAGCAGTTCTTC	CSATGTNYNEQFF
-	TRBV7-9	few	TRBJ2-3	TGTGCCAGCAGCGCCTCCAGGGAACTCACAGATACGCAGTATTTT	CASSASRELTDTQYF
-	TRBV24-1	few	TRBJ2-3	TGTGCCACCAGTGATCCCACATCGTTCGGGGCAGATACGCAGTATTTT	CATSDPTSFGADTQYF
-	TRBV20-1	-	TRBJ2-1	TGCAGTGCTAGAGGGTGGGCTACCTCCTACAATGAGCAGTTCTTC	CSARGWATSYNEQFF
-	TRBV12-3/TRBV12-4	few	TRBJ1-2	TGTGCCAGCAGTCCTAACCGACAGGTTTATGGCTACACCTTC	CASSPNRQVYGYTF
-	TRBV7-2	-	TRBJ2-2	TGTGCCAGCAGCTTAGGTTACACCGGGGAGCTGTTTTTT	CASSLGYTGELFF
-	TRBV7-9	few	TRBJ1-1	TGTGCCAGCAGCGGACGACAGCAAGAAGCTTTCTTT	CASSGRQQEAFF
-	TRBV7-9	few	TRBJ2-3	TGTGCCAGCAGCTTTCGACCGCAACCAACAGATACGCAGTATTTT	CASSFRPQPTDTQYF
TRBD1	TRBV19	few	TRBJ1-5	TGTGCCAGTAGTGTGACAGGGACATACAATCAGCCCCAGCATTTT	CASSVTGTYNQPQHF